This passage covers 4 T cell receptor beta chains from one sample sequenced in a study of T cells after posttransplantation cyclophosphamide (dated by TCRdb to 2015 to 2016). Library preparation used the immunoSEQ multiplex PCR assay. TCRdb stores this immuneACCESS table with in-frame sequences only. Part of the clones is absent; in the studies checked, under half of the shortfall reflects unresolved V genes, and no reason is known for the rest. Here the sample lists over 25,000 clones, none seen once only. The leading ten clones occupy about 4.5% of the sample. Material for sequencing was PBMCs. Receptors were obtained from a woman under 40 in good health and a related stem cell transplant donor.

This clone was observed many times. This chain uses TRBV12-3 or TRBV12-4 with TRBJ1-2; no clear D gene. The CDR3 is 13 residues long. V was pared by 5 bases and J by 4 bases, with 11 bases between. The CDR3, as DNA: TGTGCCAGCAGTCTGGCGGGTCCCTATGGCTACACCTTC. Its protein product is CASSLAGPYGYTF.

This clone was seen ten or more times. The rearrangement links TRBV7-2 to TRBJ2-1, with a weak D call TRBD2 (5 bases). The CDR3 contains 14 residues. Germline-derived CDR1 and CDR2 are SGHTA and FQGNSA. Trimming cost V 5 bases and J 5 bases, with 13 bases left between them. The CDR3 DNA reads TGTGCCAGCAGCCCGCCCCCCGGGGACAATGAGCAGTTCTTC. Translating gives CASSPPPGDNEQFF. The full variable domain, rest sourced from reference TRBV7-2 and TRBJ2-1, is GAGVSQSPSNKVTEKGKDVELRCDPISGHTALYWYRQSLGQGLEFLIYFQGNSAPDKSGLPSDRFSAERTGGSVSTLTIQRTQQEDSAVYLCASSPPPGDNEQFFGPGTRLTVL.

The chain couples TRBV6-5 to TRBJ1-2, with a tentative D call TRBD1 (5 bases). The length of the CDR3 is 15 residues. Germline CDR1 reads MNHEY; CDR2 reads SVGAGI. Trimming took 2 bases from V and 4 from J, leaving 14 bases between them. CDR3 coding DNA: TGTGCCAGCAGTTACGCCGCAGGGTCGAGCTATGGCTACACCTTC. Protein sequence: CASSYAAGSSYGYTF.

This chain links TRBV30 with TRBJ1-5; D uncertain. V was shortened by 2 bases and J by 1 base, with 6 bases between the two germline ends. The CDR3 runs 13 residues. Germline CDR1 is GTSNPN and CDR2 is SVGIG (reference sequence). CDR3 sequence (DNA): TGTGCCTGGAGTTTTGGCAGCAATCAGCCCCAGCATTTT. Translated: CAWSFGSNQPQHF.